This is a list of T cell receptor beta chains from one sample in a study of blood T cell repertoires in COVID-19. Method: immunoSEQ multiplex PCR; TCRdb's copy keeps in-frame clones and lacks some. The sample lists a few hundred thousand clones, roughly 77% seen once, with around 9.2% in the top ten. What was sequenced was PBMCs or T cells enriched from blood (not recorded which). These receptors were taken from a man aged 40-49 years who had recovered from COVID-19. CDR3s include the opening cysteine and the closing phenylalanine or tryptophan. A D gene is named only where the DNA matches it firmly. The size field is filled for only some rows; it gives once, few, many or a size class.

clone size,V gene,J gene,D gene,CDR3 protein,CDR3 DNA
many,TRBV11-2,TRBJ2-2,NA,CISGHLGTGELFF,TGTATCTCGGGACACCTGGGGACCGGGGAGCTGTTTTTT
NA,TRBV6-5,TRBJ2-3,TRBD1,CASSLQGFKADTQYF,TGTGCCAGCAGCCTACAGGGGTTCAAGGCAGATACGCAGTATTTT
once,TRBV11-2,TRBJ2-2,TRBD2,CASSLDYRGGLLPGELFF,TGTGCCAGCAGCTTAGATTACCGGGGGGGGCTTCTGCCCGGGGAGCTGTTTTTT
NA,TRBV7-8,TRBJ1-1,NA,CASSSNREGTEAFF,TGTGCCAGCAGCTCAAACAGGGAGGGCACTGAAGCTTTCTTT
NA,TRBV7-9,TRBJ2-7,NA,CASSSLASGASWGYF,TGTGCCAGCAGCTCACTGGCGTCGGGAGCCTCTTGGGGGTACTTC
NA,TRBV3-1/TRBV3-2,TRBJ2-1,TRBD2,CASRLLAGDEQFF,TGTGCCAGCCGCCTCCTAGCGGGAGATGAGCAGTTCTTC
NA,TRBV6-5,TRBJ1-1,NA,CASSYFGENTEAFF,TGTGCCAGCAGTTACTTCGGGGAGAACACTGAAGCTTTCTTT
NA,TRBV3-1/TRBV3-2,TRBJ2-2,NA,CASSQVERLNTGELFF,TGTGCCAGCAGCCAAGTCGAGCGGCTAAACACCGGGGAGCTGTTTTTT
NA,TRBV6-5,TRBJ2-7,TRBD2,CASSSLAGGSEQYF,TGTGCCAGCAGTTCCCTAGCGGGAGGGTCCGAGCAGTACTTC
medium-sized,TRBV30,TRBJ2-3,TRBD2,CAWSVLAGESLPQYF,TGTGCCTGGAGTGTTCTAGCGGGGGAGAGCCTACCGCAGTATTTT
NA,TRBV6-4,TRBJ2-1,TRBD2,CASSTGTSGNNEQFF,TGTGCCAGCAGTACCGGGACTAGCGGCAACAATGAGCAGTTCTTC
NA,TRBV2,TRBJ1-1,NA,CASSDQSGARTEAFF,TGTGCCAGCAGTGATCAGTCAGGGGCGCGAACTGAAGCTTTCTTT
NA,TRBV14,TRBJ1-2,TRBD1,CASSPSDRGDGYTF,TGTGCCAGCAGCCCCTCGGACAGGGGAGATGGCTACACCTTC
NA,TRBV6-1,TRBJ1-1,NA,CASSEVGGLTFTEAFF,TGTGCCAGCAGTGAAGTTGGGGGGTTGACCTTCACTGAAGCTTTCTTT
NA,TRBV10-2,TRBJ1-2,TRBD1,CASSVQGALTYGYTF,TGCGCCAGCAGTGTTCAGGGGGCGCTCACCTATGGCTACACCTTC
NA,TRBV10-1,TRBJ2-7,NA,CASSESRGGAEQYF,TGCGCCAGCAGTGAAAGTAGAGGGGGAGCCGAGCAGTACTTC
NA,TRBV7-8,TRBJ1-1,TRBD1,CASSLTGGTEAFF,TGTGCCAGCAGCTTAACAGGGGGCACTGAAGCTTTCTTT
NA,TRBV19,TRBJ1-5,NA,CASSIGRRQLSNQPQHF,TGTGCCAGTAGTATAGGTAGGAGACAGCTCAGCAATCAGCCCCAGCATTTT
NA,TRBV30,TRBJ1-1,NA,CAWNAQGYTEAFF,TGTGCCTGGAATGCGCAGGGGTACACTGAAGCTTTCTTT
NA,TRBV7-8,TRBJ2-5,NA,CASSRGRTAETQYF,TGTGCCAGCAGCCGGGGCCGAACCGCCGAGACCCAGTACTTC
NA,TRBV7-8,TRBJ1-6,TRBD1,CASSLEGGWGNSPLHF,TGTGCCAGCAGCTTAGAAGGGGGCTGGGGTAATTCACCCCTCCACTTT
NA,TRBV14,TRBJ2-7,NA,CASSQSSWYEQYF,TGTGCCAGCAGCCAGTCTAGTTGGTACGAGCAGTACTTC
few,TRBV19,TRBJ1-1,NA,CASSRGGSGLLGLGAFF,TGTGCCAGTAGTCGGGGGGGATCGGGCCTCCTAGGTCTCGGGGCTTTCTTT
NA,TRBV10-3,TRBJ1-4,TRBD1,CAISRTGQNEKLFF,TGTGCCATCAGTCGGACAGGTCAAAATGAAAAACTGTTTTTT
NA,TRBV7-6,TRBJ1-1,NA,CASSLDGLMNTEAFF,TGTGCCAGCAGCTTAGATGGGCTGATGAACACTGAAGCTTTCTTT
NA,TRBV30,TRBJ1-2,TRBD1,CASIGQGNYGYTF,TGTGCCTCTATCGGACAGGGAAACTATGGCTACACCTTC
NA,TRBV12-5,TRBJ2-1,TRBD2,CASGKGLAVIGGEQFF,TGTGCTAGTGGTAAGGGACTAGCGGTAATTGGGGGTGAGCAGTTCTTC
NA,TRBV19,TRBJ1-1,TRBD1,CASSPGQGKTEAFF,TGTGCCAGTAGCCCGGGACAGGGAAAAACTGAAGCTTTCTTT
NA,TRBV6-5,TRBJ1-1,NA,CASSRQEKNTEAFF,TGTGCCAGCAGTCGACAGGAGAAGAACACTGAAGCTTTCTTT
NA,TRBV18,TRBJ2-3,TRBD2,CASSPLTGGLVDTQYF,TGTGCCAGCTCACCGTTAACGGGGGGGCTCGTGGATACGCAGTATTTT
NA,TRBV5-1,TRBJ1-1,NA,CASSLGASQNTEAFF,TGCGCCAGCAGCTTGGGGGCCTCACAGAACACTGAAGCTTTCTTT
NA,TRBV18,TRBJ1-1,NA,CASSPWNLLRKARNTEAFF,TGTGCCAGCTCACCATGGAACCTACTCAGGAAAGCCAGAAACACTGAAGCTTTCTTT
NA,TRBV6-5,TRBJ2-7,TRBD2,CASISSGDTYEQYF,TGTGCCAGCATATCTAGCGGGGATACCTACGAGCAGTACTTC
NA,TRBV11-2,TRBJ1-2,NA,CASGETAKDYGYTF,TGTGCCAGCGGAGAGACAGCCAAGGACTATGGCTACACCTTC
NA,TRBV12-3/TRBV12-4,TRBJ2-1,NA,CASSPPRGSGKFF,TGTGCCAGCAGTCCGCCCCGAGGGAGTGGGAAGTTCTTC
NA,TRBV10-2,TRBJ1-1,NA,CAAGGGLANTEAFF,TGCGCCGCAGGCGGGGGGCTGGCGAACACTGAAGCTTTCTTT
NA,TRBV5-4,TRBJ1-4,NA,CASSLKQEEKLFF,TGTGCCAGCAGCTTGAAACAGGAAGAAAAACTGTTTTTT
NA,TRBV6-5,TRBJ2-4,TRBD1,CASSYKGGTGEYF,TGTGCCAGCAGTTATAAAGGAGGGACAGGGGAGTACTTC
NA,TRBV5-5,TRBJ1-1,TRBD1,CASSLDNRGSRNTEAFF,TGTGCCAGCAGCTTGGATAACAGGGGGTCGAGGAACACTGAAGCTTTCTTT
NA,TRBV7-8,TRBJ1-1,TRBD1,CASSSSRGGGTEAFF,TGTGCCAGCAGCTCCTCGAGAGGGGGCGGGACTGAAGCTTTCTTT
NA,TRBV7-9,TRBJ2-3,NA,CASRSIDTQYF,TGTGCCAGCAGGTCAATAGATACGCAGTATTTT
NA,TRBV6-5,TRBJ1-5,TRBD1,CASSTGTVGNQPQHF,TGTGCCAGCAGTACAGGGACAGTGGGCAATCAGCCCCAGCATTTT
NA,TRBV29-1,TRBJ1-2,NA,CSALNTAGTGYTF,TGCAGCGCCCTTAACACGGCGGGGACTGGCTACACCTTC